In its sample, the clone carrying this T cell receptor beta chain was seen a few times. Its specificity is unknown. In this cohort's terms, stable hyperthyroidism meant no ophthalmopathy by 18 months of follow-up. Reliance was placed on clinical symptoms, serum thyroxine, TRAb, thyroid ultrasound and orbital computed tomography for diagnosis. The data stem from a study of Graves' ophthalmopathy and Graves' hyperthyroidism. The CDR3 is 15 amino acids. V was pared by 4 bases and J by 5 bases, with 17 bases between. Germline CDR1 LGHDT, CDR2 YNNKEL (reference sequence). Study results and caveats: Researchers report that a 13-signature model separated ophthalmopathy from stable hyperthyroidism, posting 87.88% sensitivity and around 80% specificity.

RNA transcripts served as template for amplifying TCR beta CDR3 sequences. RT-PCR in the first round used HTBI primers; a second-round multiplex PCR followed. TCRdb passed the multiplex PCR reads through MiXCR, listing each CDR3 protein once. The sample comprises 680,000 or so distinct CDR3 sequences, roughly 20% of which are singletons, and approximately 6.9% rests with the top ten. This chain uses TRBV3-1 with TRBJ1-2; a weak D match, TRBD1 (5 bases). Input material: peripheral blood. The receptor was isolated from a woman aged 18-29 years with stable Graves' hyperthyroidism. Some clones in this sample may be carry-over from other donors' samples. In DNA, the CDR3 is TGTGCCAGCAGCCCGGGGTTGGACATTTGGTATGGCTACACCTTC. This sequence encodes CASSPGLDIWYGYTF.